The source of this TCR beta chain is a study of control samples from healthy donors and cancer patients. The protocol was immunoSEQ multiplex PCR, while the TCRdb copy is restricted to in-frame clones and leaves out a portion. The sample includes 150,000 to 200,000 clones, roughly nine tenths of them seen just once. CDR1 and CDR2 (germline): LGHDT, YNNKEL (reference sequence). This CDR3 is 14 amino acids long. V lost 4 bases to trimming and J lost 5 bases, with 11 bases between them. Sequences were obtained from blood. The TCR comes from a man aged 30 to 45 in good health. The V gene is TRBV3-1 (or the pseudogene TRBV3-2), the J gene TRBJ1-4; D may be TRBD1 (6 bases). CDR3 bases: TGTGCCAGCAGCCGGGGACAACAAAATGAAAAACTGTTTTTT. Translating it yields CASSRGQQNEKLFF.